This T cell receptor (beta chain) was captured in a study of T cell responses to AZD1222 COVID-19 vaccine. Sequenced by immunoSEQ multiplex PCR; TCRdb stores in-frame clones only, minus some. Of 90,000 to 120,000 clones listed, around nine tenths are singletons. To note about this clone: The antigen is unknown.

Study-level findings and limits: Vaccination with two AZD1222 doses was followed by a rise in Spike-specific TCR breadth and depth.

The sequence came from an adult who received the AZD1222 COVID-19 vaccine. Sequenced here: peripheral blood, sampled 28 days after the second AZD1222 dose.

In nucleotides, the CDR3 is TGTGCCACCAGCAGAAAGGACGGACAGCCCCAGCATTTT. It encodes CATSRKDGQPQHF. V usage is TRBV15 and J usage is TRBJ1-5; D is unclear. V was cut by 2 bases and J by 7 bases, with 9 bases left in between. CDR1 is LNHNV and CDR2 is YYDKDF in the germline V gene (reference sequence). This CDR3 has 13 amino acids.